The sequence of this T cell receptor (beta chain) was determined in a study of blood T cell repertoires in COVID-19 (dated by TCRdb to 2020 to 2021). Study-level background: Samples covering the acute and convalescent phases of COVID-19 were provided by collaborators in the United States, Italy and Spain. The prospective study material was composed of cDNA or gDNA derived from T cells, B-cell-depleted T cells, or PBMCs. Sample metadata almost always included a de-identified subject ID, COVID-19 status, age in years and sex. Where available, HLA class I and class II types were taken from metadata supplied by the sample provider and were not determined by assay-based typing. Deeply sampled blood TCRbeta repertoires from subjects exposed to, actively infected with, or recovered from COVID-19 were included in the dataset. Samples were obtained from the ongoing ImmuneRACE study (first 160 participants) and from roughly 1,300 subjects provided by 6 global collaborators. The repertoires were released in a freely available public database meant as a resource for research on the immune response to SARS-CoV-2.

Findings and caveats that apply to the study as a whole: Clinical and demographic metadata were provided uncurated, with the amount varying by source and participant.

Notes on this clone: The clone's antigen remains unknown. The sample holds no much larger clone one base away, and base qualities are not on file.

Counted from cysteine to phenylalanine, this CDR3 has 15 amino acids. Just CDR3 DNA is preserved here, 45 bases in frame from base 1. According to the germline V gene, CDR1 reads LGHNT and CDR2 reads FRNRAP. Ends trimmed: V by 6 bases, J by 2 bases; bases unmatched to a gene: 8. The immunoSEQ Assay, a bias-controlled multiplex PCR, was used to amplify TCRbeta CDR3 regions from genomic DNA. The paper's processing steps were these. The number of nucleated cells in each sample was estimated from the amplification of reference gene primers within the assay. To quantify the absolute abundance of each unique TCRbeta CDR3 rearrangement, sequence reads were collapsed and filtered. For each sample, productive Simpson clonality was calculated as the square root of Simpson's diversity index across productive rearrangements. TCRdb carries this immuneACCESS record with in-frame sequences only. Its versions omit some clonotypes, under half of them owing to an unresolved V gene in the studies checked, with the rest unexplained. V and J calls and clone size are those listed in that table; D and trimming were worked out from the DNA. The sample table contains 200,000 to 250,000 clones; only one count was recorded for about 90% of them. Around 1.5% of the sample goes to the ten largest clones.

Each collaborating institution followed its own protocols to collect whole blood in K2EDTA tubes. For TCRbeta analysis, collaborators shipped samples as frozen whole blood, isolated PBMCs, or DNA extracted from either of those sample types. The receptor was derived from a man aged 18-30 years with active or convalescent COVID-19. Sequencing was done on a sample of peripheral blood. The sequence links TRBV12-5 to TRBJ2-7; 9 bases in the middle match TRBD1. The CDR3 reads CASGQGQGTTYEQYF. Read as DNA, the sequence is TGTGCTAGTGGCCAGGGACAGGGCACGACCTACGAGCAGTACTTC.